This T cell receptor (beta chain) was recorded in a study of T cells after yellow fever vaccination. This clonotype was observed a few times. MiXCR, applied by TCRdb to the 5' RACE reads, yields one record per CDR3 protein. Seen here are under 300,000 distinct CDR3 sequences, about 7.1% observed once, and the top ten hold roughly 0.9%. Here the sequenced sample was CD4+ T cells sorted from PBMCs, taken 15 days after the yellow fever booster vaccination. The clonotype was recovered from a man aged 30 to 39 who received the YFV17D yellow fever vaccine.

The CDR3 nucleotides read TGTGCCAGCAGTTCCAGTACAGGGGCCTACGAGCAGTACTTC. It is translated as CASSSSTGAYEQYF. The chain uses TRBV12-3 or TRBV12-4 and TRBJ2-7; 7 nucleotides match TRBD1. The CDR3 has 14 residues. V shed 4 bases and J 2 bases; nucleotides not matched to a gene: 5.